Listed here is a single T cell receptor (beta chain). The germline V and J ends were trimmed by 0 bases and 6 bases, with 15 bases remaining between them. Looked up from germline, CDR1 is SGHDN and CDR2 is FVKESK. The CDR3 runs 16 residues. This specimen belongs to a study of blood T cell repertoires in COVID-19. Study-wide context: PBMCs, B-cell-depleted T cells, or T cells provided the cDNA or gDNA that made up the material.

This table comes from immunoSEQ multiplex PCR, and its TCRdb copy is limited to in-frame clones, with some not included. The sample has 180,000 or so clones; about 85% are singletons. Sequencing was carried out using peripheral blood. This receptor was taken from a person aged 65 to 85 with COVID-19, enrolled during active disease. This chain uses TRBV14 with TRBJ2-1, with D possibly TRBD1 on 6 matching bases. Here the CDR3 DNA reads TGTGCCAGCAGCCAAGATTCGGGGACAACATCCAATGAGCAGTTCTTC. It specifies CASSQDSGTTSNEQFF. Full variable domain (rest looked up from reference TRBV14 and TRBJ2-1): EAGVTQFPSHSVIEKGQTVTLRCDPISGHDNLYWYRRVMGKEIKFLLHFVKESKQDESGMPNNRFLAERTGGTYSTLKVQPAELEDSGVYFCASSQDSGTTSNEQFFGPGTRLTVL.